Sequencing of this T cell receptor (beta chain) was carried out in a study of cytomegalovirus exposure and HLA in healthy donors. V lost 5 bases, J lost 5 bases, and 15 bases lay in between. This CDR3 is built from 14 residues. Germline lookup yields CDR1 MDHEN and CDR2 SYDVKM. The PCR used 60 Vbeta and 13 Jbeta primers. Assay: immunoSEQ multiplex PCR; the TCRdb copy retains only in-frame clones and omits some. The sample totals approximately 76,000 clones. The source is a man between 18 and 35 years old in good health and CMV-seropositive. V and J are TRBV28 and TRBJ1-2; no definite D call. The sample was PBMCs. The CDR3 nucleotides read TGTGCCAGCAGTCCGCTTTCTCGGGGTTATGGCTACACCTTC. Protein: CASSPLSRGYGYTF.